These 14 T cell receptor beta chains share one sample of origin, sequenced in a study of T cell repertoires in cytomegalovirus infection. Via MiXCR, TCRdb re-called the reads, giving one row per CDR3 protein. In the table there are about 110,000 distinct CDR3 sequences, about 9.5% of which are singletons. For these receptors, no antigen is known. The sequenced sample was PBMCs, sequenced either directly or after in vitro stimulation (not recorded which). These receptors were taken from a human donor in good health (CMV status not recorded). Some clones in this sample may be carry-over from other donors' samples.

Ten or more counts support this clonotype. The chain links TRBV7-2 to TRBJ2-2; 9 bases fit TRBD1. V trimming: 0 bases; J trimming: 5 bases; junction bases outside the gene matches: 4. The CDR3 runs to 16 residues. The germline gives CDR1 SGHTA, CDR2 FQGNSA. CDR3 bases: TGTGCCAGCAGCTTAGCGCTCGGACAGGGGACCGGGGAGCTGTTTTTT. It translates to CASSLALGQGTGELFF.

At least ten counts were recorded for this clonotype. The V and J genes are TRBV7-2 and TRBJ2-3, with 12 bases fitting TRBD1. Losses at the gene ends were 5 bases for V and 4 bases for J; bases not matched to a gene: 7. Germline V gives CDR1 SGHTA, CDR2 FQGNSA. The CDR3 loop spans 16 amino acids. The CDR3 coding sequence is TGTGCCAGCAGCATGGGACAGGGGGCGACTGCAGATACGCAGTATTTT. Translation: CASSMGQGATADTQYF.

The chain's CDR3 is CAISSAGVHGELFF. The CDR3 nucleotides are TGTGCCATCAGCTCAGCGGGAGTACACGGGGAGCTGTTTTTT. The V gene is TRBV10-3, the J gene TRBJ2-2, with 8 nucleotides matching TRBD2. The CDR3 is made up of 14 amino acids. Trimming removed 6 bases from V and 7 bases from J; junction bases left unmatched: 7. CDR1 ENHRY and CDR2 SYGVKD come from the germline V gene.

For this clonotype: At one end, the junction sequence differs from germline, possibly due to a read error. V and J are TRBV27 and TRBJ2-1; 13 nucleotides match TRBD2. Germline V gene sequence: CDR1 MNHEY, CDR2 SMNVEV (reference sequence). The CDR3 totals 18 residues. CDR3 DNA: TGTGCCACCAGTAGGGTAGGGACTAGCGGGACAAGAGGTCTTGAGCAGTTCTTC. Translated, it gives CATSRVGTSGTRGLEQFF.

The CDR3 spells CASSLVQLYGYTF. The CDR3 bases are TGTGCCAGCAGTTTAGTGCAGCTCTATGGCTACACCTTC. The V call is TRBV12-3 or TRBV12-4, the J call TRBJ1-2; D is unresolved. This CDR3 spans 13 amino acids. V lost 1 base and J lost 4, with 7 bases in between.

This clonotype occurred a few times. J is TRBJ2-1 and V is TRBV6-2 or TRBV6-3; D is unresolved. Trimming stripped 1 base from V and 1 base from J, with 2 bases between. Germline CDR1 reads MNHEY; CDR2 reads SVGEGT. The CDR3 has 13 residues. The CDR3 protein is CASSYFSYNEQFF. Here the CDR3 DNA reads TGTGCCAGCAGTTACTTTTCCTACAATGAGCAGTTCTTC.

This clonotype has only a few counts. The chain employs TRBV7-9 and TRBJ2-7; D gene uncertain. The CDR3 is made up of 13 amino acids. Trimming pared 5 bases from V and 9 bases from J, leaving 17 bases between. CDR1 and CDR2 (germline): SEHNR, FQNEAQ (reference sequence). The CDR3 spells CASSASVGSMQYV. CDR3 DNA: TGTGCCAGCAGCGCCAGCGTCGGAAGTATGCAGTACGTC.

This clonotype was seen ten or more times. This chain connects TRBV6-5 to TRBJ2-2, with no clear D. The germline V gene encodes CDR1 MNHEY and CDR2 SVGAGI. V lost 2 bases and J 1 base, leaving 14 bases between the germline ends. The CDR3 spans 17 residues. Here the CDR3 DNA reads TGTGCCAGCAGTTACAACTTGGTGTCTGTGAACACCGGGGAGCTGTTTTTT. Translating gives CASSYNLVSVNTGELFF.

This clonotype appeared many times. V is TRBV27 and J is TRBJ2-1; TRBD1 agrees at 7 bases. This CDR3 has 16 residues. The germline CDR1 and CDR2 sequences are MNHEY and SMNVEV (reference sequence). V shed 5 bases and J 2 bases; nucleotides not matched to a gene: 9. The CDR3: CASSPRQGPPYNEQFF. As DNA, the CDR3 is TGTGCCAGCAGTCCCCGACAGGGACCACCCTACAATGAGCAGTTCTTC.

This clonotype was counted a few times. This chain connects TRBV11-3 to TRBJ1-1, with D possibly TRBD1 on 5 matching bases. Deletions cut 4 bases from V and 5 bases from J, with 11 bases between. This CDR3 spans 13 amino acids. Per the germline V gene, CDR1 is SGHNT and CDR2 is YENEEA. CDR3 in DNA: TGTGCCAGCAGCTGGGGTGGGGCTACTGAAGCTTTCTTT. Amino acids: CASSWGGATEAFF.

This clonotype was counted at least ten times. CDR3 sequence (DNA): TGTGCCAGTATCGCAAAGGGACAGGGGGTGTCCGGGGAGCTGTTTTTT. The encoded protein is CASIAKGQGVSGELFF. V is TRBV19 and J is TRBJ2-2; 11 bases are shared with TRBD1. The CDR3 contains 16 residues. Germline lookup yields CDR1 LNHDA and CDR2 SQIVND (reference sequence). The V and J ends lost 7 bases and 6 bases, in that order; junction bases with no gene match: 10.

Ten or more counts support this clonotype. The chain joins TRBV6-6 to TRBJ2-7; 12 nucleotides align to TRBD2. The CDR3 loop spans 16 amino acids. Germline trimming cut 0 bases from V and 6 bases from J; bases unmatched to any gene: 6. Germline V lookup: CDR1 MNHNY, CDR2 SVGAGI (reference sequence). DNA for the CDR3: TGTGCCAGCAGTTACTCGAATCGACTAGCGGGAGCCGAGCAGTACGTC. Translated: CASSYSNRLAGAEQYV.

This clonotype was observed a few times. This chain links TRBV20-1 with TRBJ2-2; 11 nucleotides align to TRBD2. There are 15 residues in the CDR3. Germline-derived CDR1 and CDR2 are DFQATT and SNEGSKA (reference sequence). Trimming at V came to 0 bases and at J to 3 bases, leaving 0 bases not matched to a gene. This CDR3 reads CSARDSGRDTGELFF. The CDR3 region has the DNA TGCAGTGCTAGAGATAGCGGGAGGGACACCGGGGAGCTGTTTTTT.

This clonotype came up a few times. This sequence joins TRBV6-8 and TRBJ2-3; D is undetermined. This CDR3 is built from 16 residues. CDR1 and CDR2 (germline): MNHGY, SAAAGT. V lost 4 bases to trimming and J lost 1 base, with 15 bases between them. The CDR3 DNA reads as TGTGCCAGCAGTTTTCTGACTGAAATCCGCACAGATACGCAGTATTTT. Protein product: CASSFLTEIRTDTQYF.